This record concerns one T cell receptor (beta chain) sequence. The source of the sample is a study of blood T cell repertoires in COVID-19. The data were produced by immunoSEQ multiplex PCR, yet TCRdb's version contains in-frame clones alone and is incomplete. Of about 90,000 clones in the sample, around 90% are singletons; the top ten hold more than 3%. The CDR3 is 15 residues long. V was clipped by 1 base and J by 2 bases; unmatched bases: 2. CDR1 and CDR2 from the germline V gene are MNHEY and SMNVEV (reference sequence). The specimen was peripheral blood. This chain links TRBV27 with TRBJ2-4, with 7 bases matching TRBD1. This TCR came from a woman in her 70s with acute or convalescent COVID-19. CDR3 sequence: CASSLYRGTKNIQYF. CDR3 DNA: TGTGCCAGCAGTTTATACAGGGGAACCAAAAACATTCAGTACTTC.